The 27 T cell receptor beta chains below come from one sample, sequenced in a study of human T cells and chemical hapten exposure. The time point: patch test 2, 6 weeks after DPC sensitization. Treatment here: therapeutic diphenylcyclopropenone sensitization with weekly scalp DPC. TCRdb analysed the RACE reads with MiXCR anew, one entry per CDR3 protein. The sample records about 80,000 distinct CDR3 sequences, about 9.4% being singletons. The material was whole blood, obtained in connection with sensitization to the hapten diphenylcyclopropenone (DPC). These TCRs come from a woman in her twenties or thirties with alopecia areata. Some clones in this sample may be carry-over from other donors' samples.

This clonotype showed up just a few times. This rearrangement joins TRBV28 to TRBJ1-6; D is unresolved. V was cut by 2 bases and J by 7 bases, with 9 bases left in between. The CDR3 is 14 residues long. The V gene's germline CDR1 is MDHEN and CDR2 SYDVKM. This CDR3 is CASSLGPRNSPLHF. The DNA of the CDR3 is TGTGCCAGCAGTTTAGGCCCGAGGAATTCACCCCTCCACTTT. The variable domain in full, with the rest retrieved from reference TRBV28 and TRBJ1-6, is DVKVTQSSRYLVKRTGEKVFLECVQDMDHENMFWYRQDPGLGLRLIYFSYDVKMKEKGDIPEGYSVSREKKERFSLILESASTNQTSMYLCASSLGPRNSPLHFGNGTRLTVT.

This chain connects TRBV10-2 to TRBJ2-2, with D unresolved. The germline V gene encodes CDR1 WSHSY and CDR2 SAAADI. The ends were cut back, 2 bases at V and 4 bases at J, with 14 bases in the middle. This CDR3 has 16 residues. CDR3 bases: TGCGCCAGCAGTGAGGCGGCAGGCGTTTTCACCGGGGAGCTGTTTTTT. Encoded protein: CASSEAAGVFTGELFF.

The chain joins TRBV24-1 to TRBJ1-2; D is perhaps TRBD1 (6 bases). From germline, CDR1 is KGHDR and CDR2 SFDVKD. The CDR3 has 12 residues. Trimming shortened V by 9 bases and J by 5 bases, and 12 bases separated the two germline ends. This CDR3 is CATGGQTYGYTF. CDR3 in DNA: TGTGCCACCGGTGGACAGACTTATGGCTACACCTTC.

This clonotype was seen a few times. The chain couples TRBV30 to TRBJ1-2, with 7 positions matching TRBD1. The CDR3 is made up of 15 amino acids. The germline gives CDR1 GTSNPN, CDR2 SVGIG (reference sequence). Trimming cost V 3 bases and J 6 bases; bases outside gene matches: 13. CDR3 in DNA: TGTGCCTGGAGCGCCAGGACGACAGGGTTCGATGGCTACACCTTC. This translates into CAWSARTTGFDGYTF. Using reference TRBV30 and TRBJ1-2 for the parts outside the CDR3, the full variable domain is SQTIHQWPATLVQPVGSPLSLECTVEGTSNPNLYWYRQAAGRGLQLLFYSVGIGQISSEVPQNLSASRPQDRQFILSSKKLLLSDSGFYLCAWSARTTGFDGYTFGSGTRLTVV.

This clonotype appeared many times. This chain joins TRBV20-1 and TRBJ2-7, with TRBD1 matching over 10 bases. The germline V gene has CDR1 DFQATT and CDR2 SNEGSKA (reference sequence). The CDR3 spans 14 residues. Trimming removed 6 bases from V and 7 bases from J; junction bases left unmatched: 12. CDR3 nucleotide sequence: TGCAGTGCACTCCGGGACAGGGGACCGGGAGAGCAGTACTTC. This encodes CSALRDRGPGEQYF.

This clonotype was seen many times. The chain carries TRBV5-1 and TRBJ1-1; D gene ambiguous. The CDR3 sequence is 13 residues long. In germline, CDR1 is SGHRS, CDR2 YFSETQ. The V and J ends lost 4 bases and 1 base respectively, with 8 bases between them. The DNA of the CDR3 is TGCGCCAGCAGCCTACAGAGGAACACTGAAGCTTTCTTT. Protein: CASSLQRNTEAFF.

CDR3 DNA: TGCAGTGCGTTGGTGGGCGGGACAAGCACAGATACGCAGTATTTT. This gives the protein CSALVGGTSTDTQYF. This sequence joins TRBV20-1 and TRBJ2-3; D is possibly TRBD1 or TRBD2 (6 bases each). Germline V gene data show CDR1 as DFQATT and CDR2 as SNEGSKA (reference sequence). There are 15 residues in the CDR3. V gave up 6 bases and J gave up 0 bases, with 16 bases separating them.

This clonotype was recorded at least ten times. The chain carries TRBV28 and TRBJ1-1; D is unclear. The ends were cut back, 2 bases at V and 2 bases at J, with 15 bases in the middle. This CDR3 contains 16 residues. Germline-derived CDR1 and CDR2 are MDHEN and SYDVKM. CDR3 nucleotide sequence: TGTGCCAGCAGTTTAGCGGCCCCGAGGAGCAACACTGAAGCTTTCTTT. It specifies CASSLAAPRSNTEAFF.

This clonotype occurred many times. This chain joins TRBV5-5 and TRBJ2-1; 7 nucleotides line up with TRBD1. V lost 5 bases to trimming and J lost 5 bases; unmatched junction nucleotides: 16. There are 17 residues in the CDR3. The germline CDR1 and CDR2 sequences are SGHKS and YYEKEE (reference sequence). CDR3 in DNA: TGTGCCAGCAGTTATATCGGCCGGGACAGTGATGACAATGAGCAGTTCTTC. Protein sequence: CASSYIGRDSDDNEQFF. Full variable domain (remainder filled in from reference TRBV5-5 and TRBJ2-1): DAGVTQSPTHLIKTRGQQVTLRCSPISGHKSVSWYQQVLGQGPQFIFQYYEKEERGRGNFPDRFSARQFPNYSSELNVNALLLGDSALYLCASSYIGRDSDDNEQFFGPGTRLTVL.

This rearrangement joins TRBV28 to TRBJ2-7; the D gene is possibly TRBD2 (5 bases). The ends were cut back, 8 bases at V and 2 bases at J, with 13 bases in the middle. CDR3 size: 13 residues. Germline V CDR1 and CDR2: MDHEN, SYDVKM. CDR3 nucleotide sequence: TGTGCCAGCCATACCACTAGTCCCTACGAGCAGTACTTC. Encoded protein: CASHTTSPYEQYF.

The rearrangement uses TRBV7-9 and TRBJ2-2; TRBD2 agrees at 7 bases. CDR3 length equals 14 residues. CDR1 and CDR2 (germline): SEHNR, FQNEAQ (reference sequence). With 2 bases clipped from V and 5 bases from J, the junction kept 2 bases outside the gene matches. The CDR3 sequence is CASSLLAVTGELFF. As DNA, the CDR3 is TGTGCCAGCAGCTTACTAGCGGTGACCGGGGAGCTGTTTTTT.

This clonotype was found many times. The CDR3 sequence: CASSPTGGDYGYTF. The CDR3 nucleotides are TGTGCCAGCAGTCCGACAGGGGGAGACTATGGCTACACCTTC. This chain uses TRBV27 with TRBJ1-2; 9 bases align to TRBD1. Looked up from germline, CDR1 is MNHEY and CDR2 is SMNVEV (reference sequence). The V gene end was trimmed by 5 bases and the J gene end by 3 bases; junction bases not matched to a gene: 4. CDR3 length equals 14 residues.

The CDR3 DNA reads TGTGCCAGCAGTCAGGGCTTAGGCAATCAGCCCCAGCATTTT. Amino acid sequence: CASSQGLGNQPQHF. This chain links TRBV2 with TRBJ1-5, with D tentatively TRBD1 (5 bases). Trimming cost V 5 bases and J 2 bases, with 10 bases left between them. This CDR3 is built from 14 residues. In germline, CDR1 is SNHLY, CDR2 FYNNEI.

This sequence joins TRBV11-2 and TRBJ1-4, with unresolved D. V was pared by 2 bases and J by 8 bases, with 18 bases between. Germline V gene lookup returns CDR1 SGHAT and CDR2 FQNNGV. The CDR3 is 16 residues long. Written as DNA, the CDR3 is TGTGCCAGCAGCTTAAACGGACGAAATGAGAACGAAAAACTGTTTTTT. Protein product: CASSLNGRNENEKLFF.

V usage is TRBV5-5 and J usage is TRBJ2-4, with D maybe TRBD1 (5 bases). Trimming stripped 2 bases from V and 7 bases from J, with 16 bases between. Per germline, CDR1 SGHKS and CDR2 YYEKEE (reference sequence). This CDR3 is 15 amino acids long. CDR3 loop: CASSLTLGLANIQYF. For the CDR3, the DNA is TGTGCCAGCAGCTTAACTCTGGGGCTTGCGAACATTCAGTACTTC.

This clonotype was detected many times. This chain uses TRBV5-1 with TRBJ2-7; no clear D gene. CDR3 length: 16 amino acids. The germline gives CDR1 SGHRS, CDR2 YFSETQ. V lost 0 bases and J lost 0, with 13 bases in between. The CDR3 region has the DNA TGCGCCAGCAGCTTGGATCGGCTACCGAGCTCCTACGAGCAGTACTTC. Its protein is CASSLDRLPSSYEQYF.

This clonotype was detected only a few times. The rearrangement joins TRBV29-1 to TRBJ2-2, with D perhaps TRBD1 or TRBD2 (5 bases each). Germline V lookup: CDR1 SQVTM, CDR2 ANQGSEA. The V end lost 2 bases, the J end lost 0 bases, and 10 bases lay between the germline ends. This CDR3 has 15 residues. The CDR3 sequence is CSVEPGQTNTGELFF. In nucleotides, the CDR3 is TGCAGCGTTGAACCGGGGCAGACGAACACCGGGGAGCTGTTTTTT.

This clonotype was detected many times. The chain uses TRBV21-1 and TRBJ1-1; TRBD1 is taken as the D call from the table, unchecked against the DNA. TRBV21-1 is flagged as a pseudogene. The CDR3 extends over 14 amino acids. The CDR3 nucleotides are TGTGCCAGCAGCGCATGGGACACGAACACTGAAGCTTTCTTT. This codes for CASSAWDTNTEAFF.

This clonotype was found many times. This chain uses TRBV6-1 with TRBJ2-3; 10 nucleotides agree with TRBD1. Trimming at V came to 3 bases and at J to 4 bases, leaving 4 bases not matched to a gene. The CDR3 covers 15 residues. CDR1 is MNHNS, CDR2 SASEGT, per germline. The CDR3 nucleotides read TGTGCCAGCAGTGAGGGGGACAGGGGATCAGATACGCAGTATTTT. Its protein product is CASSEGDRGSDTQYF.

This clonotype was counted many times. V gene TRBV6-1 combines with J gene TRBJ2-3; the D is unclear. CDR3 size: 13 residues. Germline values: CDR1 MNHNS, CDR2 SASEGT. V lost 7 bases to trimming and J lost 4 bases, with 12 bases between them. CDR3 protein: CASTRALPDTQYF. Written as DNA, the CDR3 is TGTGCCAGCACCCGGGCCCTGCCAGATACGCAGTATTTT.

CDR3 residues: CASSLGDRVSAFF. The CDR3, as DNA: TGTGCCAGCAGCCTAGGGGACAGGGTATCGGCTTTCTTT. The genes are TRBV12-3 or TRBV12-4 and TRBJ1-1, with 9 bases identical to TRBD1. The CDR3 spans 13 residues. V shed 6 bases, J shed 11 bases, and the junction held 10 bases outside the gene matches.

This clonotype was observed at least ten times. CDR3 coding DNA: TGTGCCAGTAGTATTTCTATGGCGACTCACAATGAGCAGTTCTTC. This translates into CASSISMATHNEQFF. The chain is built from TRBV19 and TRBJ2-1; D gene unclear. Germline V CDR1 and CDR2: LNHDA, SQIVND (reference sequence). The CDR3 has 15 amino acids. V lost 3 bases to trimming and J lost 5 bases, with 14 bases between them.

This clonotype was seen at least ten times. The genes are TRBV27 and TRBJ2-7, with D hard to call. Trimming removed 7 bases from V and 3 bases from J, with 19 bases in between. CDR1 and CDR2 (germline): MNHEY, SMNVEV (reference sequence). CDR3 size: 15 residues. The chain's CDR3 is CASKGLGALDYEQYF. CDR3 in DNA: TGTGCCAGCAAAGGATTAGGAGCGCTAGACTACGAGCAGTACTTC.

In its sample, this clonotype was seen a few times. The chain is built from TRBV6-6 and TRBJ1-4; D is unresolved. The V end lost 6 bases, the J end lost 8 bases, and 16 bases lay between the germline ends. This CDR3 is built from 14 residues. CDR1 and CDR2 (germline): MNHNY, SVGAGI (reference sequence). The chain's CDR3 is CASRAGGSEEKLFF. Here the CDR3 DNA reads TGTGCCAGCAGGGCGGGTGGAAGCGAGGAAAAACTGTTTTTT.

This clonotype was counted a few times. J is TRBJ2-4 and V is TRBV12-3 or TRBV12-4; TRBD1 might be the D (5 bases). CDR3 size: 14 residues. Between the trimmed V and J ends, which lost 4 bases and 2 bases, there was a span of 9 bases. CDR3: CASSSGYTKNIQYF. In nucleotides, the CDR3 is TGTGCCAGCAGTTCAGGGTATACCAAAAACATTCAGTACTTC.

V gene TRBV27 combines with J gene TRBJ1-6; the D is unclear. The CDR3 sequence is 13 residues long. Trimming shortened V by 3 bases and J by 10 bases, and 10 bases separated the two germline ends. Germline CDR1 reads MNHEY; CDR2 reads SMNVEV (reference sequence). CDR3 bases: TGTGCCAGCAGTTTTCTAGATTCCTCACCCCTCCACTTT. It codes for CASSFLDSSPLHF.

This clonotype appeared many times. The V and J genes are TRBV20-1 and TRBJ2-7, with 7 bases lining up with TRBD1. The CDR3 has 14 residues. Germline values: CDR1 DFQATT, CDR2 SNEGSKA (reference sequence). Trimming removed 4 bases from V and 3 bases from J; junction bases left unmatched: 9. As DNA, the CDR3 is TGCAGTGCTAATCCACAGGGGTCCAGCTACGAGCAGTACTTC. Amino acid sequence: CSANPQGSSYEQYF.